The T cell receptor (beta chain) described here comes from a study of CD8 T cells in Susac syndrome. At the level of the study: The sequenced Susac syndrome patients included six who had clinically active disease and eight who were in remission.

The authors sequenced TCR beta from blood CD8+ and CD4+ T cells. Note on this clonotype: Its specificity is not known.

A quantity of about 0.45 to 1 ug RNA underwent reverse transcription using random hexamers. TCRdb passed the immunoSEQ multiplex PCR reads through MiXCR, listing each CDR3 protein once. The repertoire includes some 130,000 distinct CDR3 sequences, 85% to 95% of them detected once, and more than 0.15% sits in the top ten. Study-wide results and limits: The number of Susac-specific public clones found was approximately 17 in total CD8+ repertoires and four or five in CD8+ TEMRA repertoires.

CDR1 is MNHEY and CDR2 is SMNVEV in the germline V gene (reference sequence). CDR3 length: 15 residues. The V gene lost 0 bases and the J gene lost 4 bases, with 12 bases spanning the gap. This clonotype originated in a human donor with Susac syndrome. Specimen: CD8+ T cells from PBMCs. This chain uses TRBV27 with TRBJ1-1; TRBD1 is a possible D gene (6 bases). The CDR3: CASSLSPGESTEAFF. The CDR3 coding sequence is TGTGCCAGCAGTTTATCGCCAGGGGAGAGCACTGAAGCTTTCTTT.